Listed below are T cell receptor beta chains from one sample, sequenced in a study of cytomegalovirus exposure and HLA in healthy donors. Sequencing was performed with immunoSEQ multiplex PCR; in TCRdb, only in-frame clones are kept and a portion is missing. The table shows tens of thousands of clones, with approximately 72% occurring only once. The sequenced sample consisted of PBMCs. The receptors stem from a middle-aged woman in good health and CMV-seronegative. CDR3s include the opening cysteine and the closing phenylalanine or tryptophan. D genes are given only for firm matches. Size is stated for part of the rows, as once, few or many counts, or as a class when the clone is expanded.

CDR3 length	clone size	J gene	V gene	D gene	CDR3 protein	CDR3 DNA
15	-	TRBJ2-1	TRBV11-3	-	CASSFGQGGYNEQFF	TGTGCCAGCAGCTTTGGGCAGGGGGGATACAATGAGCAGTTCTTC
17	-	TRBJ1-4	TRBV4-2	TRBD1	CASRPGTGTATNEKLFF	TGTGCCAGCAGGCCCGGGACAGGAACTGCAACTAATGAAAAACTGTTTTTT
19	-	TRBJ2-3	TRBV27	TRBD2	CASSLIASGKTHNTDTQYF	TGTGCCAGCAGTTTAATTGCTAGCGGGAAGACCCATAACACAGATACGCAGTATTTT
13	-	TRBJ1-5	TRBV28	-	CASSLVLNQPQHF	TGTGCCAGCAGTTTAGTGTTAAATCAGCCCCAGCATTTT
13	-	TRBJ1-2	TRBV10-3	-	CAISESRGYGYTF	TGTGCCATCAGTGAGTCGAGAGGCTATGGCTACACCTTC
14	-	TRBJ1-6	TRBV6-4	-	CASSEAGANSPLHF	TGTGCCAGCAGTGAGGCAGGGGCAAATTCACCCCTCCACTTT
13	-	TRBJ2-1	TRBV5-1	TRBD1	CASSLRQGGEQFF	TGCGCCAGCAGCCTTAGACAGGGTGGTGAGCAGTTCTTC
16	-	TRBJ1-5	TRBV19	TRBD1	CASTRGQVYSNQPQHF	TGTGCCAGTACCCGAGGACAGGTTTATAGCAATCAGCCCCAGCATTTT
17	-	TRBJ2-2	TRBV5-4	TRBD2	CASSSDPSGRGSRELFF	TGTGCCAGCAGCTCGGACCCTAGCGGGAGAGGATCCAGGGAGCTGTTTTTT
15	-	TRBJ1-2	TRBV7-8	TRBD1	CASSLEGTGGGGYTF	TGTGCCAGCAGCTTAGAAGGGACAGGGGGCGGCGGCTACACCTTC
14	-	TRBJ2-5	TRBV9	-	CASSTYSRWETQYF	TGTGCCAGCAGCACCTATAGCCGTTGGGAGACCCAGTACTTC
14	few	TRBJ2-2	TRBV2	-	CASSLGGPGGELFF	TGTGCCAGCAGTCTCGGGGGGCCCGGCGGGGAGCTGTTTTTT
16	few	TRBJ2-2	TRBV5-1	TRBD1	CASISSGTEGTGELFF	TGCGCCAGCATATCATCGGGGACAGAGGGCACCGGGGAGCTGTTTTTT
15	-	TRBJ1-2	TRBV6-6	TRBD1	CASSPSTGSHVGYTF	TGTGCCAGCAGTCCTTCGACAGGGAGTCATGTAGGCTACACCTTC
13	-	TRBJ1-1	TRBV15	-	CATIDRMNTEAFF	TGTGCCACCATAGACAGAATGAACACTGAAGCTTTCTTT
14	-	TRBJ2-7	TRBV27	-	CASSFTRGAYEQYF	TGTGCCAGCAGTTTTACGCGGGGAGCCTACGAGCAGTACTTC
17	-	TRBJ2-1	TRBV9	TRBD2	CASSGGTSGISSNEQFF	TGTGCCAGCAGCGGAGGGACTAGCGGGATCTCGAGCAATGAGCAGTTCTTC
17	-	TRBJ2-7	TRBV28	-	CASGLWFSPIQAYEQYF	TGTGCCAGCGGGCTATGGTTCTCCCCCATCCAAGCCTACGAGCAGTACTTC
15	few	TRBJ2-7	TRBV28	TRBD2	CASNQGGGRTYEQYF	TGTGCCAGCAACCAGGGCGGGGGGAGGACCTACGAGCAGTACTTC
15	-	TRBJ1-2	TRBV5-1	TRBD1	CASSSLGQAGYGYTF	TGCGCCAGCAGCTCTCTGGGACAGGCTGGCTATGGCTACACCTTC
14	once	TRBJ2-7	TRBV28	TRBD1	CASSGWDRDVEQYF	TGTGCCAGCAGTGGATGGGACAGGGATGTCGAGCAGTACTTC
14	-	TRBJ2-7	TRBV7-6	TRBD2	CASSQLAGSYEQYF	TGTGCCAGCAGCCAGCTAGCGGGATCTTACGAGCAGTACTTC
15	-	TRBJ1-5	TRBV28	-	CASGQSVVSNQPQHF	TGTGCCAGCGGGCAGTCAGTAGTTAGCAATCAGCCCCAGCATTTT
15	-	TRBJ1-2	TRBV5-1	-	CASSGGTEELYGYTF	TGCGCCAGCAGCGGAGGGACTGAGGAACTATATGGCTACACCTTC
14	-	TRBJ2-7	TRBV9	-	CASSVYGSSYEQYF	TGTGCCAGCAGCGTATACGGGAGCTCCTACGAGCAGTACTTC
19	-	TRBJ2-1	TRBV2	TRBD2	CASSEASPLLAGVDNEQFF	TGTGCCAGCAGTGAAGCGTCCCCCCTCCTAGCGGGAGTCGATAATGAGCAGTTCTTC
13	-	TRBJ1-2	TRBV12-5	-	CASAVAGLSGYTF	TGTGCTAGTGCCGTTGCAGGACTTTCTGGCTACACCTTC
13	-	TRBJ1-2	TRBV5-8	-	CASSLGQGNGYTF	TGTGCCAGCAGCTTGGGGCAGGGAAATGGCTACACCTTC
14	-	TRBJ1-1	TRBV5-1	-	CASSLGTVGTGAFF	TGCGCCAGCAGCTTGGGTACTGTCGGAACGGGAGCTTTCTTT